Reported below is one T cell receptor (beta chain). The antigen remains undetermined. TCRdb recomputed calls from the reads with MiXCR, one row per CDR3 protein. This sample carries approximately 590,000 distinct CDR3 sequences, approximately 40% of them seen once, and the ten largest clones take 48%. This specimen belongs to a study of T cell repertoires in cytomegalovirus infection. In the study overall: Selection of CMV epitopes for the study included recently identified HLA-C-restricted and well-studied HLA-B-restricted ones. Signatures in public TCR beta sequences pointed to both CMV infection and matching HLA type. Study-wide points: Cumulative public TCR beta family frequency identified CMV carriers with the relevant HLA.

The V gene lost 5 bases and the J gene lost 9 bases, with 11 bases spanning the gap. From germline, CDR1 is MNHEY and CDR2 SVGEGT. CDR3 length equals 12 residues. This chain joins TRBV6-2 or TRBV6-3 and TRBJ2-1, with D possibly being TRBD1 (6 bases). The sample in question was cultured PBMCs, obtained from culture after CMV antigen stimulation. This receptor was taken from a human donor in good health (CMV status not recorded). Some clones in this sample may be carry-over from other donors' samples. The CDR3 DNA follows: TGTGCCAGCAGTCCCCGGACAGCTGAGCAGTTCTTC. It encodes CASSPRTAEQFF.